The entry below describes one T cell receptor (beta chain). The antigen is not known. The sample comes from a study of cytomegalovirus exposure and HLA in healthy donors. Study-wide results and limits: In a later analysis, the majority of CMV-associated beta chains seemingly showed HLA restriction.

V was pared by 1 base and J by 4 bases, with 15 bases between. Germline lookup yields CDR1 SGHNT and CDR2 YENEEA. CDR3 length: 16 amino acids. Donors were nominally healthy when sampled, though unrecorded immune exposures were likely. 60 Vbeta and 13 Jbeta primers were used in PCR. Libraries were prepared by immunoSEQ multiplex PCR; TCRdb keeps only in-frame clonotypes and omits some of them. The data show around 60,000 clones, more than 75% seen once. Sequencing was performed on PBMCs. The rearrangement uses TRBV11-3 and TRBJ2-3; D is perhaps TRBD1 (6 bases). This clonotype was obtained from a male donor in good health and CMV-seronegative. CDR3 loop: CASSLGTAKGPDTQYF. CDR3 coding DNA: TGTGCCAGCAGCTTAGGGACAGCCAAAGGACCAGATACGCAGTATTTT.